The 10 T cell receptor beta chains presented below share a single source sample, sequenced in a study of post-analysis software for immune sequencing data. Findings of the study overall: Four or five TRBV segments, TRBV5-6, TRBV5-1 and TRBV20-1 among them, were found more frequent in patients than controls.

cDNA libraries for TCR beta contained unique molecular identifiers. MiXCR, applied by TCRdb to the PCR reads, yields one record per CDR3 protein. The table records around 700,000 distinct CDR3 sequences, roughly three fifths of them present only once. Antigen specificity for these receptors is unknown. The sample was blood. These receptors were obtained from a girl under 10 years old with multiple sclerosis.

The gene calls are TRBV12-3 or TRBV12-4 and TRBJ1-2; 9 nucleotides line up with TRBD1. Unmatched junction bases numbered 8, after V lost 6 bases and J lost 6 bases. CDR3 length: 14 amino acids. The CDR3: CASSSNRDRDGYTF. Here the CDR3 DNA reads TGTGCCAGCAGCTCAAACAGGGACAGGGATGGCTACACCTTC.

V usage is TRBV27 and J usage is TRBJ1-1; D unresolved. The CDR3 runs 13 residues. CDR1 is MNHEY and CDR2 is SMNVEV in the germline V gene (reference sequence). Trimming shortened V by 8 bases and J by 4 bases, and 14 bases separated the two germline ends. CDR3 bases: TGTGCCAGCCCAGCGGCATGGAGCACTGAAGCTTTCTTT. Protein sequence: CASPAAWSTEAFF.

The CDR3 DNA reads as TGTGCCAGCAGTGAAGAAGGGTTGGCCTACGAGCAGTACTTC. This translates into CASSEEGLAYEQYF. The rearrangement joins TRBV2 to TRBJ2-5, with D unresolved. The J call is doubtful: the DNA matches TRBJ2-7 better. This CDR3 comprises 14 residues. Germline CDR1 is SNHLY and CDR2 is FYNNEI.

V is TRBV9 and J is TRBJ1-2; D is unresolved. CDR1 SGDLS and CDR2 YYNGEE come from the germline V gene. The CDR3 has 13 residues. Trimming stripped 0 bases from V and 4 bases from J, with 7 bases between. The CDR3 is CASSVGDGYGYTF. The CDR3 region has the DNA TGTGCCAGCAGCGTAGGAGACGGCTATGGCTACACCTTC.

The chain combines TRBV20-1 with TRBJ2-5; D call uncertain. CDR3 size: 14 residues. V was shortened by 1 base and J by 5 bases, with 14 bases between the two germline ends. Looked up from germline, CDR1 is DFQATT and CDR2 is SNEGSKA (reference sequence). The chain's CDR3 is CSARGRAGGETQYF. CDR3 in DNA: TGCAGTGCTAGAGGCCGAGCAGGTGGGGAGACCCAGTACTTC.

The chain recombines TRBV7-9 with TRBJ2-1; D remains ambiguous. The germline CDR1 and CDR2 sequences are SEHNR and FQNEAQ (reference sequence). Trimming took 4 bases from V and 9 from J, leaving 10 bases between them. This CDR3 is 12 amino acids long. CDR3 in amino acids: CASSSHGGEQFF. The CDR3 DNA is TGTGCCAGCAGCTCTCATGGCGGTGAGCAGTTCTTC.

The chain employs TRBV7-4 and TRBJ1-2, with 10 bases fitting TRBD1. The J segment lost 5 bases and the V segment lost 5 bases, leaving 14 bases of the junction unmatched. In germline, CDR1 is SGHVT, CDR2 SQSDAQ. The CDR3 contains 17 residues. The CDR3 bases are TGTGCCAGCAGCCCCAGGGGCCCGGACAGGGGGGTGTATGGCTACACCTTC. Translating it yields CASSPRGPDRGVYGYTF.

DNA for the CDR3: TGCAGCGCCCACGGGTTAATCGGGGACGGGTCCCAAGAGACCCAGTACTTC. Amino acid sequence: CSAHGLIGDGSQETQYF. The rearrangement joins TRBV29-1 to TRBJ2-5; either TRBD1 or TRBD2 may fit D (5 bases each). Germline V gives CDR1 SQVTM, CDR2 ANQGSEA. V lost 7 bases, J lost 1 base, and 25 bases lay in between. CDR3 length equals 17 residues.

This clonotype appeared a few times. The chain uses TRBV5-1 and TRBJ1-2; TRBD1 might be the D (5 bases). The germline CDR1 and CDR2 sequences are SGHRS and YFSETQ. The V gene lost 0 bases and the J gene lost 6 bases, with 12 bases spanning the gap. This CDR3 comprises 14 residues. CDR3 in DNA: TGCGCCAGCAGCTTGGATGGGGGTTCGGATGGCTACACCTTC. Translating it yields CASSLDGGSDGYTF.

The V call is TRBV27, the J call TRBJ2-1; D perhaps matches TRBD2 (5 bases). The CDR3 contains 15 residues. CDR1 and CDR2 (germline): MNHEY, SMNVEV (reference sequence). The ends were cut back, 2 bases at V and 4 bases at J, with 12 bases in the middle. CDR3 amino acids: CASSLTSPGYNEQFF. CDR3 nucleotides: TGTGCCAGCAGTTTAACTAGTCCGGGGTACAATGAGCAGTTCTTC.